These 24 T cell receptor beta chains were sequenced from one sample in a study of T-cell memory formation after mild COVID-19. TCRdb called the 5' RACE reads again in MiXCR, with one record for every CDR3 protein. This sample has more than 150,000 distinct CDR3 sequences; approximately 10% occur once, and the top ten carry more than 3.5%. Input material: PBMCs or a T cell subset sorted from them (not recorded which). The origin of the receptors is a young man who had mild COVID-19 (a few samples of this study predate the infection). Cell type and time point are not known.

This rearrangement joins TRBV6-5 to TRBJ2-3; D unclear. The CDR3 spans 13 residues. Trimming cost V 6 bases and J 0 bases, with 7 bases left between them. Germline loops: CDR1 MNHEY, CDR2 SVGAGI. In DNA form, the CDR3 reads TGTGCCAGCAGACCGACTAGCACAGATACGCAGTATTTT. Protein sequence: CASRPTSTDTQYF.

This clonotype was counted a few times. The chain recombines TRBV4-2 with TRBJ1-4; no definite D call. Trimming shortened V by 0 bases and J by 10 bases, and 9 bases separated the two germline ends. The CDR3 covers 13 residues. The germline V gene encodes CDR1 LGHNA and CDR2 YNFKEQ. The CDR3: CASSQDEGRKLFF. The CDR3 coding sequence is TGTGCCAGCAGCCAAGATGAAGGCAGAAAACTGTTTTTT.

This clonotype was seen a handful of times. This chain uses TRBV2 with TRBJ2-3; D possibly corresponds to TRBD1 (6 bases). Germline values: CDR1 SNHLY, CDR2 FYNNEI. The CDR3 runs 12 residues. The V gene lost 6 bases and the J gene lost 5 bases, with 9 bases spanning the gap. The CDR3 protein is CASSRGRDTQYF. The CDR3 DNA follows: TGTGCCAGCAGCAGGGGTAGAGATACGCAGTATTTT. Filled out from reference TRBV2 and TRBJ2-3, the complete variable domain reads EPEVTQTPSHQVTQMGQEVILRCVPISNHLYFYWYRQILGQKVEFLVSFYNNEISEKSEIFDDQFSVERPDGSNFTLKIRSTKLEDSAMYFCASSRGRDTQYFGPGTRLTVL.

The CDR3 sequence is CASSHRDIRGGYTF. CDR3 in DNA: TGTGCCAGCAGCCACCGGGACATTCGAGGCGGCTACACCTTC. The V call is TRBV3-1, the J call TRBJ1-2; possibly TRBD1 for D (6 bases). CDR1 and CDR2 from the germline V gene are LGHDT and YNNKEL (reference sequence). The CDR3 extends over 14 amino acids. Between the trimmed V and J ends, which lost 3 bases and 8 bases, there was a span of 16 bases.

The chain has TRBV20-1 and TRBJ1-4; no definite D call. The CDR3 has 12 amino acids. V was pared by 3 bases and J by 4 bases, with 6 bases between. The V gene's germline CDR1 is DFQATT and CDR2 SNEGSKA (reference sequence). The CDR3 protein is CSARGVNEKLFF. In nucleotides, the CDR3 is TGCAGTGCTAGGGGAGTTAATGAAAAACTGTTTTTT.

In DNA form, the CDR3 reads TGTGCCACCAGCAGAGTTACTAGCGCGGAGACCCAGTACTTC. Translation: CATSRVTSAETQYF. The chain employs TRBV15 and TRBJ2-5, with 7 bases identical to TRBD2. The J segment lost 5 bases and the V segment lost 1 base, leaving 4 bases of the junction unmatched. This CDR3 region has 14 residues. The V gene's germline CDR1 is LNHNV and CDR2 YYDKDF (reference sequence).

This chain links TRBV19 with TRBJ2-7, with 10 bases identical to TRBD1. The CDR3 length is 11 residues. Germline V gene data show CDR1 as LNHDA and CDR2 as SQIVND (reference sequence). CDR3 loop: CASRRTGQGDV. The CDR3 DNA sequence: TGTGCCAGTAGACGGACTGGACAGGGGGACGTC.

The chain joins TRBV6-5 to TRBJ1-1; the D gene is possibly TRBD1 (6 bases). V was shortened by 5 bases and J by 5 bases, with 12 bases between the two germline ends. Germline V gene lookup returns CDR1 MNHEY and CDR2 SVGAGI. The CDR3 has 13 amino acids. For the CDR3, the DNA is TGTGCCAGCAGTAAACCGGGACATACTGAAGCTTTCTTT. It encodes CASSKPGHTEAFF.

The V and J genes are TRBV7-2 and TRBJ2-5, with D uncertain. The CDR3 runs 11 residues. Germline V gene sequence: CDR1 SGHTA, CDR2 FQGNSA. Trimming stripped 5 bases from V and 7 bases from J, with 8 bases between. CDR3 nucleotides: TGTGCCAGCAGCCTAAAGGTGACCCAGTACTTC. The encoded protein is CASSLKVTQYF.

The CDR3 loop reads CASRRGQAYNSPLHF. In DNA, the CDR3 is TGTGCCAGCAGGAGGGGACAGGCCTATAATTCACCCCTCCACTTT. V and J are TRBV6-1 and TRBJ1-6, with 8 bases that match TRBD1. CDR3 size: 15 residues. Germline V CDR1 and CDR2: MNHNS, SASEGT. The junction had 3 bases not matched to a gene; V was cut back by 6 bases and J by 2 bases.

This clonotype was seen more than once but under ten times. At one end, the junction sequence differs from germline, possibly due to a read error. V and J are TRBV27 and TRBJ1-1, with D perhaps matching TRBD1 (6 bases). Germline CDR1 and CDR2: MNHEY and SMNVEV (reference sequence). The CDR3 has 14 amino acids. The chain's CDR3 is CASSSGQIYTEAFF. CDR3 sequence (DNA): TGTGCCAGCAGTTCCGGACAGATTTACACTGAGGCTTTCTTT.

This sequence joins TRBV20-1 and TRBJ2-5; 9 positions agree with TRBD2. Germline loops: CDR1 DFQATT, CDR2 SNEGSKA (reference sequence). Trimming at V came to 0 bases and at J to 6 bases, leaving 11 bases not matched to a gene. The CDR3 is 16 residues long. CDR3 DNA: TGCAGTGCTAGAGATCCCCTAGCGGGGAGGCGTAAGACCCAGTACTTC. It codes for CSARDPLAGRRKTQYF.

This chain links TRBV7-2 with TRBJ2-1; 12 bases align to TRBD2. Germline loops: CDR1 SGHTA, CDR2 FQGNSA. The V segment lost 5 bases and the J segment 5 bases; nucleotides outside the gene matches: 7. This CDR3 has 16 residues. The CDR3 loop is CASSELAGGQNNEQFF. CDR3 in DNA: TGTGCCAGCAGCGAACTAGCGGGGGGACAAAACAATGAGCAGTTCTTC. The entire variable domain, with the rest obtained from reference TRBV7-2 and TRBJ2-1, is as follows: GAGVSQSPSNKVTEKGKDVELRCDPISGHTALYWYRQSLGQGLEFLIYFQGNSAPDKSGLPSDRFSAERTGGSVSTLTIQRTQQEDSAVYLCASSELAGGQNNEQFFGPGTRLTVL.

At least ten counts were recorded for this clonotype. The V call is TRBV7-8, the J call TRBJ2-5; 9 nucleotides line up with TRBD1. The CDR3 length is 13 residues. From germline, CDR1 is SGHVS and CDR2 FQNEAQ. The V and J ends lost 7 bases and 4 bases, in that order; junction bases with no gene match: 4. CDR3 nucleotide sequence: TGTGCCAGCACCGGACAGGGGTTAGAGACCCAGTACTTC. Translated: CASTGQGLETQYF.

The V call is TRBV5-1, the J call TRBJ1-1; TRBD1 might be the D (5 bases). The germline gives CDR1 SGHRS, CDR2 YFSETQ. The CDR3 loop spans 13 amino acids. Trimming removed 4 bases at V and 12 bases at J, with 19 bases between. The DNA of the CDR3 is TGCGCCAGCAGCATGCAGGGTTCACCAGCGCCTTTCTTT. It codes for CASSMQGSPAPFF.

The chain employs TRBV6-6 and TRBJ1-6, with 11 bases fitting TRBD1. Per the germline V gene, CDR1 is MNHNY and CDR2 is SVGAGI (reference sequence). The CDR3 contains 16 residues. The V gene end was trimmed by 0 bases and the J gene end by 10 bases; junction bases not matched to a gene: 5. Here the CDR3 reads CASSYSMGQGGSPLHF. The CDR3 DNA reads TGTGCCAGCAGTTACTCGATGGGACAGGGGGGATCACCCCTCCACTTT.

This clonotype was detected a few times. The chain combines TRBV6-2 or TRBV6-3 with TRBJ2-3; 13 bases are a match to TRBD2. The V and J ends lost 5 bases and 6 bases, in that order; junction bases with no gene match: 14. The CDR3 sequence is 18 residues long. CDR1 MNHEY and CDR2 SVGEGT come from the germline V gene. The DNA for the CDR3 is TGTGCCAGCAGTGGCCCACCTAGGACTAGCGGGGGATCGGATACGCAGTATTTT. Protein sequence: CASSGPPRTSGGSDTQYF.

CDR3 in amino acids: CASRRGATDTQYF. CDR3 nucleotides: TGTGCCAGCAGACGGGGGGCCACAGATACGCAGTATTTT. This chain uses TRBV7-2 with TRBJ2-3, with D maybe TRBD2 (7 bases). CDR1 SGHTA and CDR2 FQGNSA come from the germline V gene. The CDR3 is 13 residues long. V lost 6 bases to trimming and J lost 2 bases, with 9 bases between them.

The chain has TRBV20-1 and TRBJ2-5; D is unclear. CDR1 is DFQATT and CDR2 is SNEGSKA in the germline V gene (reference sequence). The CDR3 loop spans 14 amino acids. Trimming stripped 2 bases from V and 2 bases from J, with 12 bases between. CDR3 in DNA: TGCAGTGCTAGAAAGCATGTGGATCAAGAGACCCAGTACTTC. Amino acid sequence: CSARKHVDQETQYF.

The gene calls are TRBV20-1 and TRBJ2-5; D is unclear. Per the germline V gene, CDR1 is DFQATT and CDR2 is SNEGSKA (reference sequence). Trimming left V 6 bases short and J 5 bases short, with 10 bases between. The CDR3 consists of 11 residues. The CDR3 is CSAKHGETQYF. CDR3 in DNA: TGCAGTGCAAAGCACGGGGAGACCCAGTACTTC.

The chain links TRBV10-3 to TRBJ1-6, with no clear D. Deletions cut 10 bases from V and 5 bases from J, with 12 bases between. The CDR3 is 13 amino acids. Germline assignment: CDR1 ENHRY and CDR2 SYGVKD. CDR3 sequence (DNA): TGTGCCAGCGGGCCTCAGGATAATTCACCCCTCCACTTT. Its protein product is CASGPQDNSPLHF.

This clonotype occurred a few times. J is TRBJ2-3 and V is TRBV4-3; D is unresolved. CDR1 and CDR2 (germline): LGHNA, YSLEER. This CDR3 comprises 12 residues. Trimming pared 0 bases from V and 7 bases from J, leaving 5 bases between. The CDR3 nucleotides are TGCGCCAGCAGCCAAGACAGATATACGCAGTATTTT. Translated, it gives CASSQDRYTQYF.

This clonotype was seen at least ten times. V gene TRBV7-2 combines with J gene TRBJ1-6; D remains unclear. Germline CDR1 SGHTA, CDR2 FQGNSA. Trimming took off 4 bases at V and 2 bases at J, with 0 bases between the two ends. The CDR3 length is 12 residues. CDR3: CASSSYNSPLHF. The CDR3 DNA reads as TGTGCCAGCAGCTCCTATAATTCACCCCTCCACTTT.

The sample holds a few counts of this clonotype. This sequence joins TRBV6-5 and TRBJ2-3; no definite D call. Per germline, CDR1 MNHEY and CDR2 SVGAGI. This CDR3 contains 11 residues. V was clipped by 8 bases and J by 5 bases, with 8 bases between them. The CDR3 region has the DNA TGTGCCAGCGGGGTGCTAGATACGCAGTATTTT. This sequence encodes CASGVLDTQYF.